The rows below give T cell receptor beta chains drawn from one sample of a study of control samples from healthy donors and cancer patients. Method: immunoSEQ multiplex PCR; TCRdb's copy keeps in-frame clones and lacks some. The table lists about 29,000 clones, nearly 90% of them singletons. Material for sequencing was formalin-fixed, paraffin-embedded tissue. The source of these receptors is a female donor with melanoma. The CDR3 runs from the conserved cysteine through the conserved F or W. D genes are given only for firm matches. Clone size appears in some rows only: once, few, many, or a class for an expanded clone.

J	V	size	D	CDR3	DNA
TRBJ2-1	TRBV5-1	medium-sized	TRBD2	CASSLVGGRAGEQFF	TGCGCCAGCAGCTTGGTTGGCGGGAGGGCCGGTGAGCAGTTCTTC
TRBJ2-7	TRBV9	NA	TRBD2	CASSMTSGSYEQYF	TGTGCCAGCAGCATGACTAGCGGGTCCTACGAGCAGTACTTC
TRBJ2-4	TRBV6-1	NA	NA	CASSDTGLLAKNIQYF	TGTGCCAGCAGTGATACAGGGTTATTGGCCAAAAACATTCAGTACTTC
TRBJ1-1	TRBV27	NA	NA	CASSIIGSEAFF	TGTGCCAGCAGTATAATTGGATCTGAAGCTTTCTTT
TRBJ2-7	TRBV27	NA	NA	CASRGGGFEQYF	TGTGCCAGCAGGGGTGGGGGGTTCGAGCAGTACTTC
TRBJ2-1	TRBV7-2	NA	NA	CASSLLGVRGEQFF	TGTGCCAGCAGCTTGCTAGGGGTCAGGGGTGAGCAGTTCTTC
TRBJ1-2	TRBV5-4	NA	NA	CASSLPGRFNYGYTF	TGTGCCAGCAGCTTGCCGGGCCGGTTTAACTATGGCTACACCTTC
TRBJ1-2	TRBV5-6	NA	NA	CASSRGEGNWPGGGYTF	TGTGCCAGCAGCCGGGGTGAAGGGAACTGGCCCGGGGGGGGCTACACCTTC
TRBJ1-6	TRBV7-9	NA	NA	CASSSRHFNSPLHF	TGTGCCAGCAGCTCCCGGCACTTTAATTCACCCCTCCACTTT
TRBJ2-1	TRBV27	NA	TRBD2	CASNEGTTPRNEQFF	TGTGCCAGCAACGAAGGGACTACTCCAAGGAATGAGCAGTTCTTC
TRBJ1-1	TRBV19	NA	NA	CASRYQGVKGEAFF	TGTGCCAGTAGATATCAGGGAGTAAAAGGCGAAGCTTTCTTT
TRBJ1-2	TRBV19	NA	TRBD1	CASSITGGSGYTF	TGTGCCAGTAGTATAACAGGGGGCTCTGGCTACACCTTC
TRBJ1-1	TRBV18	once	NA	CASSPPQTGSGAEAFF	TGTGCCAGCTCACCGCCCCAAACAGGGTCGGGCGCTGAAGCTTTCTTT
TRBJ1-5	TRBV19	NA	NA	CASSGGGNNQPQHF	TGTGCCAGTAGTGGGGGCGGCAACAATCAGCCCCAGCATTTT
TRBJ1-5	TRBV3-1/TRBV3-2	once	NA	CASGGDFNQPQHF	TGTGCCAGCGGAGGGGATTTTAATCAGCCCCAGCATTTT
TRBJ1-4	TRBV7-9	NA	TRBD1	CASSGDRRNEKLFF	TGTGCCAGCAGCGGGGACAGGCGTAATGAAAAACTGTTTTTT
TRBJ1-3	TRBV5-1	NA	NA	CASSLSGGTGNTIYF	TGCGCCAGCAGCTTGTCGGGCGGGACGGGAAACACCATATATTTT
TRBJ2-5	TRBV5-1	NA	TRBD1	CASSLVGTEETQYF	TGCGCCAGCAGCTTGGTAGGGACAGAAGAGACCCAGTACTTC
TRBJ2-3	TRBV5-5	NA	TRBD2	CASSSTLGLAGGTDTQYF	TGTGCCAGCAGCTCGACTTTGGGACTAGCGGGAGGCACAGATACGCAGTATTTT
TRBJ1-1	TRBV7-9	NA	NA	CASSLGPVNTEAFF	TGTGCCAGCAGCTTGGGGCCGGTAAACACTGAAGCTTTCTTT
TRBJ2-2	TRBV24-1	NA	TRBD1	CATSDPGTGDTGELFF	TGTGCCACCAGTGATCCCGGGACAGGGGACACCGGGGAGCTGTTTTTT
TRBJ2-1	TRBV6-2/TRBV6-3	NA	TRBD2	CASSYFPRGGIADEQFF	TGTGCCAGCAGTTACTTCCCTCGCGGGGGGATAGCGGATGAGCAGTTCTTC
TRBJ1-5	TRBV11-2	NA	NA	CASSLEFNQPQHF	TGTGCCAGCAGCTTAGAATTCAATCAGCCCCAGCATTTT
TRBJ1-1	TRBV18	NA	NA	CASSSGVRTEAFF	TGTGCCAGCTCATCGGGGGTTCGGACTGAAGCTTTCTTT
TRBJ2-7	TRBV5-1	NA	NA	CASSLRRGDEQYF	TGCGCCAGCAGCTTGCGCAGGGGCGACGAGCAGTACTTC
TRBJ2-1	TRBV24-1	NA	NA	CATSPGRGGYNEQFF	TGTGCCACCAGTCCCGGCAGGGGGGGATACAATGAGCAGTTCTTC
TRBJ2-1	TRBV6-5	NA	NA	CASWTEYNEQFF	TGTGCCAGCTGGACTGAATACAATGAGCAGTTCTTC
TRBJ2-5	TRBV4-3	NA	NA	CASSQDLPRQETQYF	TGCGCCAGCAGCCAAGATCTCCCTAGACAGGAGACCCAGTACTTC
TRBJ1-4	TRBV9	NA	NA	CASSVDPTNEKLFF	TGTGCCAGCAGCGTAGACCCAACGAATGAAAAACTGTTTTTT
TRBJ2-2	TRBV5-6	NA	NA	CASSLVPPGGNTGELFF	TGTGCCAGCAGCTTGGTCCCCCCCGGAGGGAACACCGGGGAGCTGTTTTTT
TRBJ2-3	TRBV10-2	NA	NA	CASSDAPGESPIVNTQYF	TGCGCCAGCAGTGATGCCCCGGGGGAGTCTCCTATAGTAAATACGCAGTATTTT
TRBJ2-2	TRBV5-1	NA	NA	CASSLVPGELFF	TGCGCCAGCAGCTTGGTCCCCGGGGAGCTGTTTTTT